This T cell receptor (beta chain) was profiled in a study of OX40 agonist ivuxolimab in advanced cancers. Turning to the study itself: Therapy given before enrollment (anti-PD-1, anti-PD-L1 or anti-CTLA-4) was allowed, and over 35% had some.

Assay: immunoSEQ multiplex PCR; the TCRdb copy retains only in-frame clones and omits some. The repertoire holds roughly 81,000 clones, with approximately 85% as singletons. Germline CDR1 is SGDLS and CDR2 is YYNGEE. The CDR3 has 18 residues. The V segment lost 4 bases and the J segment 0 bases; nucleotides outside the gene matches: 10. Sequencing was performed on CD4+ or CD8+ T cells sorted from blood, taken in a trial of the OX40 agonist ivuxolimab. The gene calls are TRBV9 and TRBJ2-3, with 11 bases lining up with TRBD2. The sequence derives from an adult with an advanced solid tumor such as melanoma, head and neck, liver or kidney cancer. The CDR3 protein is CASSTPRTSGSSTDTQYF. In nucleotides, the CDR3 is TGTGCCAGCAGCACCCCCCGGACTAGCGGGTCTAGCACAGATACGCAGTATTTT. The full variable domain, in which reference TRBV9 and TRBJ2-3 provide the parts outside the CDR3, is DSGVTQTPKHLITATGQRVTLRCSPRSGDLSVYWYQQSLDQGLQFLIQYYNGEERAKGNILERFSAQQFPDLHSELNLSSLELGDSALYFCASSTPRTSGSSTDTQYFGPGTRLTVL.